The rows below give T cell receptor beta chains drawn from one sample of a study of identical twins. TCRdb recomputed calls from the 5' RACE reads with MiXCR, one row per CDR3 protein. This table holds around 280,000 distinct CDR3 sequences, about 8.9% found once. This sample was also put to use in a study of yellow fever vaccine responses in identical twins.

Sequencing input: memory (CD45RO+) T cells sorted from blood. These receptors came from a woman between 18 and 30 years old in good health. Each CDR3 is given with its conserved first and last residue. A D gene is named only where the DNA matches it firmly. A clone size is listed for some rows: how often the clone was seen (once, few, many), or a class if it is expanded.

v_call	j_call	clone_size	d_call	cdr3_nt	cdr3_aa
TRBV6-1	TRBJ1-2	NA	NA	TGTGCCAGCAGTGAACCGGGGAGGGCTAACTATGGCTACACCTTC	CASSEPGRANYGYTF
TRBV10-2	TRBJ2-1	NA	NA	TGCGCCAGCAGTGAATGGGTCCGGATTGAGCAGTTCTTC	CASSEWVRIEQFF
TRBV6-1	TRBJ1-1	many	TRBD1	TGTGCCAGCAGTGAGACAGGGCGGATGAACACTGAAGCTTTCTTT	CASSETGRMNTEAFF
TRBV29-1	TRBJ1-2	many	NA	TGCAGCGTTTTAACCCGCCTAGGGGACTATGGCTACACCTTC	CSVLTRLGDYGYTF
TRBV20-1	TRBJ2-1	many	TRBD2	TGCAGTGCTAGAGTAGCGGGAGACCACAATGAGCAGTTCTTC	CSARVAGDHNEQFF
TRBV5-6	TRBJ2-1	NA	TRBD2	TGTGCCAGCAGCCTCTTCGGCGGACTAGCGGGCGGATCCTACAATGAGCAGTTCTTC	CASSLFGGLAGGSYNEQFF
TRBV9	TRBJ1-5	few	NA	TGTGCCAGCAGCGCCAGGGGAAGCAATCAGCCCCAGCATTTT	CASSARGSNQPQHF
TRBV2	TRBJ2-3	few	TRBD2	TGTGCCAGCAGGGCGGCGGGGACTAGCGGGATGCGAGGCACAGATACGCAGTATTTT	CASRAAGTSGMRGTDTQYF
TRBV5-1	TRBJ2-3	few	TRBD2	TGCGCCAGCAGCCTTTGGGGCAGCGGGGGGGCAGATACGCAGTATTTT	CASSLWGSGGADTQYF
TRBV12-3/TRBV12-4	TRBJ2-1	NA	TRBD2	TGTGCCAGCAGTTTAAGCCTCCGGGGACTAGCGGGAGCGGATGAGCAGTTCTTC	CASSLSLRGLAGADEQFF